This T cell receptor beta chain appears in the sequencing data of a study of response to subunit inactivated influenza vaccine. TCRdb recomputed calls from the RT-PCR reads with MiXCR, one row per CDR3 protein. Among a few hundred thousand distinct CDR3 sequences listed, 13% to 15% were seen once. V dropped 8 bases and J dropped 1 base, with 4 bases sitting between them. The CDR3 consists of 11 residues. Germline values: CDR1 LNHNV, CDR2 YYDKDF (reference sequence). This receptor was identified in a man aged 45-60 years who received an inactivated influenza vaccine. The sample was PBMCs from blood, taken about 13 days after vaccination. The chain uses TRBV15 and TRBJ2-3; D is uncertain. Here the CDR3 reads CATQGTDTQYF. The CDR3 region has the DNA TGTGCCACCCAGGGCACAGATACGCAGTATTTT.